This T cell receptor (beta chain) is drawn from a study of metastatic and nonmetastatic thyroid tumors (dated by TCRdb to the early 2020s). A note on the overall study: Repertoires were compared across peripheral blood and tumor or nodule tissue samples from malignant and benign thyroid patients. Study-wide findings and limitations: TCR beta diversity was reported as significantly higher in malignant tumors than in benign nodules, in both blood and tumor samples.

Library creation used PCR. TCRdb names Illumina HiSeq 4000 as the instrument used. High-throughput sequencing was used to profile the CDR3 region of the TCR beta-chain in every patient. In the source study's methods: The researchers built a classifier to tell apart papillary thyroid cancer patients with distant metastasis, based on CDR3 differences among clinicopathological groups. To measure repertoire diversity the researchers used the Shannon index, while the Morisita-Horn index served to gauge how similar the tumor and blood repertoires were. Clones were called with MiXCR by TCRdb after fastp trimmed the public reads at Q25, and only in-frame beta chains were retained. The V and J calls reflect TCRdb's pipeline rather than the authors' work. The sample table contains approximately 25,000 clones; only one count was recorded for roughly 17% of them. Of the sample, 6% to 7% falls within the top ten clones.

From a lookup of the germline V gene, CDR1 and CDR2 are SGHRS and YFSETQ. V gives up 7 bases and J gives up 4 bases, and the segment between their germline ends measures 17 bases. The CDR3 covers 14 residues, taking in both the cysteine and the phenylalanine. The sequence is cut down to CDR3 DNA, 42 bases in frame from base 1. No patient had received any treatment before thyroid surgery. Patient clinical samples collected from about 2011 to 2018 were retrospectively analysed using T-cell receptor beta sequencing. This clone appeared many times. Its cognate antigen has yet to be identified. Per-base quality was not reported, and no clone a single base away is much larger than it.

The chain couples TRBV5-1 to TRBJ1-1; the D gene is perhaps TRBD1, on 6 matching bases. Specimen: blood. This TCR derives from a male donor with papillary thyroid cancer or a benign thyroid nodule (not recorded which). Some clones in this sample may be carry-over from other donors' samples. For the CDR3, the sequence is CASGPGGAGTEAFF. The sequenced DNA is TGCGCCAGCGGGCCTGGGGGGGCCGGCACTGAAGCTTTCTTT. Outside the CDR3, residues come from the reference TRBV5-1 and TRBJ1-1 proteins, so the full variable domain is: KAGVTQTPRYLIKTRGQQVTLSCSPISGHRSVSWYQQTPGQGLQFLFEYFSETQRNKGNFPGRFSGRQFSNSRSEMNVSTLELGDSALYLCASGPGGAGTEAFFGQGTRLTVV.